This TCR beta chain was obtained from a study of OX40 agonist ivuxolimab in advanced cancers. Study summary: Three patients, one with hepatocellular carcinoma and two with cutaneous melanoma, responded partially.

Sampled blood was obtained at baseline, cycle 4 day 1, and cycle 7 day 1. V gave up 2 bases and J gave up 0 bases, with 16 bases separating them. CDR1 and CDR2 from the germline V gene are SNHLY and FYNNEI. The CDR3 loop spans 17 amino acids. This table comes from immunoSEQ multiplex PCR, and its TCRdb copy is limited to in-frame clones, with some not included. Of tens of thousands of clones in the sample, roughly 91% were seen once. The chain couples TRBV2 to TRBJ1-1; D not resolved. The specimen comprised CD4+ or CD8+ T cells sorted from blood, sampled in a trial of the OX40 agonist ivuxolimab. This TCR derives from an adult with an advanced solid tumor such as melanoma, head and neck, liver or kidney cancer. The CDR3 coding sequence is TGTGCCAGCAGTGAAAAGGCTCCCCACATGATGAACACTGAAGCTTTCTTT. This codes for CASSEKAPHMMNTEAFF.